This T cell receptor beta chain was identified during a study of cytotoxic CD8 clonotypes in ibrutinib-treated CLL. Across the whole study: Response samples were obtained once patients had received a median about 12 months of treatment, range 6 to 36. Findings of the study overall: Clonality went up at ibrutinib response and then declined back toward baseline at progression. Baseline values of clonality outstripped age-matched healthy donors and followed circulating CD8+ T-cell counts.

Investigators sourced approximately 2 micrograms of genomic DNA from cryopreserved PBMCs for TCR beta libraries. This CDR3 comprises 18 residues. Trimming removed 0 bases at V and 0 bases at J, with 17 bases between. Germline V gene sequence: CDR1 SGHRS, CDR2 YFSETQ. About this clone itself: No antigen is known for it.

Repertoires were generated with immunoSEQ multiplex PCR, while TCRdb's copy carries only in-frame clones and drops some. The profile shows nearly 100,000 clones, more than 75% of them singletons. This material consisted of PBMCs, taken after 12 months of ibrutinib treatment. The chain uses TRBV5-1 and TRBJ2-3, with D perhaps TRBD2 (5 bases). This clonotype originated in a human donor with chronic lymphocytic leukemia. The CDR3 loop is CASSLELLRGSSTDTQYF. As DNA, the CDR3 is TGCGCCAGCAGCTTGGAGCTGTTGCGCGGGTCTAGCACAGATACGCAGTATTTT.